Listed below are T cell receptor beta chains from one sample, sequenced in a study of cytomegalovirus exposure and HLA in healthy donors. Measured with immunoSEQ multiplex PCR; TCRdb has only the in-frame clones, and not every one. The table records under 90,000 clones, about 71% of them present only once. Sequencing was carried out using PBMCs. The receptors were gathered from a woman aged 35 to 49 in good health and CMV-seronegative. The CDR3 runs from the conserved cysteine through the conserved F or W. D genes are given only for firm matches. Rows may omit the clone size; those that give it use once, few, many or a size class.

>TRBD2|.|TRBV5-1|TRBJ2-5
CASSLGLALQETQYF
TGCGCCAGCAGCTTGGGACTAGCGTTACAAGAGACCCAGTACTTC
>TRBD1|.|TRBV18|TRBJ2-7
CASSPGTGGSYEQYF
TGTGCCAGCTCACCAGGGACAGGGGGCAGCTACGAGCAGTACTTC
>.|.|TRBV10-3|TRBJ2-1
CAISSGYEQFF
TGTGCCATCAGTTCGGGGTATGAGCAGTTCTTC
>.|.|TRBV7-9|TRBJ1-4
CASSSGGWNEKLFF
TGTGCCAGCAGCTCGGGAGGGTGGAATGAAAAACTGTTTTTT
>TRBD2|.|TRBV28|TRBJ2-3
CASPERLSSGSRDTDTQYF
TGTGCCAGCCCCGAACGTCTCTCCAGCGGGAGTAGGGACACAGATACGCAGTATTTT
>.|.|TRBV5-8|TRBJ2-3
CASSLGTVTDTQYF
TGTGCCAGCAGCTTGGGGACAGTCACAGATACGCAGTATTTT
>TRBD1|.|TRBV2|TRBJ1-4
CASSPRTGGPEKLFF
TGTGCCAGCAGTCCTCGGACAGGGGGTCCTGAAAAACTGTTTTTT
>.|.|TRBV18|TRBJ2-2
CASSPERNTGELFF
TGTGCCAGCTCACCGGAGCGCAACACCGGGGAGCTGTTTTTT
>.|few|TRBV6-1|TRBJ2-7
CASRLTGLHYEQYF
TGTGCCAGCAGGCTCACAGGGTTACACTACGAGCAGTACTTC
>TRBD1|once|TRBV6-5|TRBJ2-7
CASSRTGTGTYEQYF
TGTGCCAGCAGCCGGACTGGGACAGGGACCTACGAGCAGTACTTC
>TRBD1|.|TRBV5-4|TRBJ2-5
CASSSSRGRGETQYF
TGTGCCAGCAGCTCCTCCAGGGGGCGCGGGGAGACCCAGTACTTC
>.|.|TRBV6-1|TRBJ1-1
CASSDRTGLRAEAFF
TGTGCCAGCAGTGACCGTACAGGGTTGAGGGCTGAAGCTTTCTTT
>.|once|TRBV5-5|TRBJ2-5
CASSFLAGGETQYF
TGTGCCAGCAGCTTTTTGGCAGGGGGGGAGACCCAGTACTTC